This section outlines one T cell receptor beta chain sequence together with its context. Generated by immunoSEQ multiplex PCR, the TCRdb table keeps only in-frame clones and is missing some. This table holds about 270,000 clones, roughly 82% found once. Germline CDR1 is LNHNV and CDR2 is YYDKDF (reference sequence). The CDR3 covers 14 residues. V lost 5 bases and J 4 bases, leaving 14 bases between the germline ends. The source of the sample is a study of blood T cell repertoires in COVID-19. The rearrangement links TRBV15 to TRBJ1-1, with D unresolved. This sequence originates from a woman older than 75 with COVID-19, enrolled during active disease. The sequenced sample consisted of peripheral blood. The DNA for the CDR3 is TGTGCCACCAGCCGATCGCACGGGGTCACTGAAGCTTTCTTT. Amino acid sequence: CATSRSHGVTEAFF. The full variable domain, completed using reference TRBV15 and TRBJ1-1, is DAMVIQNPRYQVTQFGKPVTLSCSQTLNHNVMYWYQQKSSQAPKLLFHYYDKDFNNEADTPDNFQSRRPNTSFCFLDIRSPGLGDTAMYLCATSRSHGVTEAFFGQGTRLTVV.